This TCR beta chain appears in the sequencing data of a study of Graves' ophthalmopathy and Graves' hyperthyroidism. Aged 18 to 65, hyperthyroidism patients had new diagnoses of under 2 months' duration. In this cohort, patients with other autoimmune diseases, uncontrolled infections, pregnancy or lactation were excluded. The diagnosis combined clinical symptoms, thyroxine, TRAb, thyroid ultrasound and orbital computed tomography scans. Notes on this clonotype: Its target is unknown.

General study results and limits: Sensitivity of about 67% and specificity of around 72% were achieved by the model that predicted ophthalmopathy progression.

Germline trimming cut 4 bases from V and 0 bases from J; bases unmatched to any gene: 16. The CDR3 extends over 20 amino acids. Germline lookup yields CDR1 LNHDA and CDR2 SQIVND (reference sequence). The authors amplified TCR beta CDR3 regions, and they did so from RNA transcripts for repertoire sequencing. HTBI primers were used in a first-round RT-PCR, which preceded a second-round multiplex PCR. In TCRdb, the multiplex PCR reads were re-called with MiXCR into one record per CDR3 protein. This sample has around 520,000 distinct CDR3 sequences, with under 40% found just once. The chain uses TRBV19 and TRBJ1-5; 9 bases are shared with TRBD1. The clonotype was recovered from an adult man with Graves' hyperthyroidism. Sequenced material: peripheral blood or thyroid tissue (not recorded which). The CDR3 DNA follows: TGTGCCAGTAGTACTCCGATCGCGGACAGGGGCCATTATAGCAATCAGCCCCAGCATTTT. Its translation: CASSTPIADRGHYSNQPQHF.